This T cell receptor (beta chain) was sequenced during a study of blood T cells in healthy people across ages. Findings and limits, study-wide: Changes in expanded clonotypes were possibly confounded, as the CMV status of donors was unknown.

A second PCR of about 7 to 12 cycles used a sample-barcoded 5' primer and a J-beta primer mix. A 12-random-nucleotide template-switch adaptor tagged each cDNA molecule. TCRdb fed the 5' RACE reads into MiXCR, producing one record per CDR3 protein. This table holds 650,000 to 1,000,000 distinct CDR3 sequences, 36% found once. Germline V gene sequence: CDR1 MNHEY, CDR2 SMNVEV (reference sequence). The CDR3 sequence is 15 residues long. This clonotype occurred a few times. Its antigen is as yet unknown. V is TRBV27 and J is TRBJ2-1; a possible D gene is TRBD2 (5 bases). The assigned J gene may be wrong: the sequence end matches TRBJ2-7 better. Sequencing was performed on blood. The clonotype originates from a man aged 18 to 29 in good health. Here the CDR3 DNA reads TGTGCCAGCAGTTTTGAGAGGGCCACCTACAATGAGCAGTACTTC. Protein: CASSFERATYNEQYF.